The 25 T cell receptor beta chains in this list originate from one sample, sequenced in a study of PD-1 blockade in classical Hodgkin lymphoma. Documented time point: cycle 4 day 1 (C4D1), after 6 weeks of nivolumab. All patients relapsed after autologous stem cell transplantation, and brentuximab vedotin exposure varied. The method was immunoSEQ multiplex PCR; TCRdb's version includes in-frame clones alone and lacks a portion of them. The sample lists over 60,000 clones, 85% to 95% occurring once. Source: peripheral blood mononuclear cells (PBMCs), taken before the fourth cycle of nivolumab. The source of these receptors is a human donor with classical Hodgkin lymphoma.

This chain links TRBV19 with TRBJ1-1; 8 nucleotides agree with TRBD1. The CDR3 covers 14 residues. The J segment lost 4 bases and the V segment lost 5 bases, leaving 6 bases of the junction unmatched. Germline loops: CDR1 LNHDA, CDR2 SQIVND (reference sequence). The CDR3 protein is CASSLQGGGTEAFF. The CDR3 coding sequence is TGTGCCAGTAGTTTACAGGGGGGAGGCACTGAAGCTTTCTTT. Based on the CDR3 plus reference TRBV19 and TRBJ1-1, the full variable domain is DGGITQSPKYLFRKEGQNVTLSCEQNLNHDAMYWYRQDPGQGLRLIYYSQIVNDFQKGDIAEGYSVSREKKESFPLTVTSAQKNPTAFYLCASSLQGGGTEAFFGQGTRLTVV.

This rearrangement joins TRBV20-1 to TRBJ1-2; D might be TRBD1 (6 bases). CDR1 and CDR2 (germline): DFQATT, SNEGSKA (reference sequence). CDR3 length equals 10 residues. Here the CDR3 reads CHHRALGYTF. As DNA, the CDR3 is TGCCATCACAGGGCCTTAGGCTACACCTTC.

The chain carries TRBV19 and TRBJ2-1; D is undetermined. V gave up 4 bases and J gave up 10 bases, with 11 bases separating them. The CDR3 sequence is 12 residues long. CDR1 is LNHDA, CDR2 SQIVND, per germline (reference sequence). The CDR3 reads CASSTGSGEQFF. In DNA, the CDR3 is TGTGCCAGTAGTACTGGATCCGGGGAGCAGTTCTTC.

This rearrangement joins TRBV27 to TRBJ1-1, with D possibly TRBD1 on 5 matching bases. CDR3 length: 13 residues. CDR1 and CDR2 from the germline V gene are MNHEY and SMNVEV (reference sequence). The V end lost 2 bases, the J end lost 8 bases, and 12 bases lay between the germline ends. CDR3 in DNA: TGTGCCAGCAGTTTAGGGGGATTGGGCGAAGCTTTCTTT. Its protein is CASSLGGLGEAFF.

V gene TRBV4-1 combines with J gene TRBJ2-7; D uncertain. Per germline, CDR1 MGHRA and CDR2 YSYEKL. This CDR3 has 13 amino acids. V was cut by 0 bases and J by 4 bases, with 7 bases left in between. The CDR3 spells CASSQEPLYEQYF. CDR3 coding DNA: TGCGCCAGCAGCCAAGAGCCCCTGTACGAGCAGTACTTC.

This clone was counted a single time. The rearrangement uses TRBV4-1 and TRBJ2-1; D possibly corresponds to TRBD2 (6 bases). Germline CDR1 MGHRA, CDR2 YSYEKL. The CDR3 contains 17 residues. The V end was cut by 0 bases, the J end by 3 bases, with 15 bases between. CDR3 sequence reads: CASSQDSAGTLYNEQFF. Here the CDR3 DNA reads TGCGCCAGCAGCCAAGATTCCGCGGGGACCCTCTACAATGAGCAGTTCTTC.

The chain employs TRBV4-2 and TRBJ1-2, with 10 positions matching TRBD1. This CDR3 comprises 17 residues. Per germline, CDR1 LGHNA and CDR2 YNFKEQ. Trimming removed 6 bases from V and 3 bases from J; junction bases left unmatched: 13. The CDR3 nucleotides read TGTGCCAGCAGTCCCCCGGGACAGGGGAGCTTCGACTATGGCTACACCTTC. Its protein product is CASSPPGQGSFDYGYTF.

This sequence joins TRBV7-8 and TRBJ2-1; 8 bases line up with TRBD1. V was clipped by 3 bases and J by 10 bases; unmatched bases: 8. Per germline, CDR1 SGHVS and CDR2 FQNEAQ. The CDR3 is made up of 14 amino acids. CDR3 in amino acids: CASSFSDRAKEQFF. The CDR3 nucleotides read TGTGCCAGCAGCTTCTCGGACAGGGCAAAGGAGCAGTTCTTC.

CDR3 amino acids: CSVAPGQGAIYEQYF. CDR3 in DNA: TGCAGCGTTGCCCCGGGACAGGGGGCTATTTACGAGCAGTACTTC. The V gene is TRBV29-1, the J gene TRBJ2-7; 12 bases are a match to TRBD1. The germline V gene encodes CDR1 SQVTM and CDR2 ANQGSEA. The CDR3 consists of 15 residues. J lost 4 bases, V lost 4 bases, and 8 bases had no gene match.

The chain recombines TRBV2 with TRBJ1-1; D remains ambiguous. V lost 3 bases and J lost 1, with 9 bases in between. Germline-derived CDR1 and CDR2 are SNHLY and FYNNEI. The CDR3 contains 14 residues. DNA for the CDR3: TGTGCCAGCAGTGATAGGGTGCAGAACACTGAAGCTTTCTTT. This translates into CASSDRVQNTEAFF.

The chain has TRBV4-1 and TRBJ2-4; a weak D match, TRBD1 (6 bases). This CDR3 has 18 residues. V lost 4 bases, J lost 0 bases, and 19 bases lay in between. Germline assignment: CDR1 MGHRA and CDR2 YSYEKL. For the CDR3, the DNA is TGCGCCAGCAGCCCCTTGGGTGGGGGCGCCCTAGCCAAAAACATTCAGTACTTC. Its protein is CASSPLGGGALAKNIQYF.

The rearrangement uses TRBV9 and TRBJ1-1; D remains unclear. Trimming left V 2 bases short and J 5 bases short, with 10 bases between. CDR1 and CDR2 (germline): SGDLS, YYNGEE. The CDR3 has 13 amino acids. CDR3 amino acids: CASSVGIGTEAFF. CDR3 DNA sequence: TGTGCCAGCAGCGTTGGCATTGGAACTGAAGCTTTCTTT.

This sequence joins TRBV5-4 and TRBJ2-5, with 10 positions matching TRBD2. In germline, CDR1 is SGHNT, CDR2 YYREEE (reference sequence). The V segment lost 4 bases and the J segment 3 bases; nucleotides outside the gene matches: 9. This CDR3 comprises 16 residues. The CDR3 is CASSPPRLAGEETQYF. The CDR3, as DNA: TGTGCCAGCAGCCCCCCCCGGCTAGCGGGAGAAGAGACCCAGTACTTC.

The chain joins TRBV6-5 to TRBJ1-2, with 10 bases matching TRBD1. The CDR3 contains 15 residues. Germline CDR1 reads MNHEY; CDR2 reads SVGAGI. Losses at the gene ends were 4 bases for V and 7 bases for J; bases not matched to a gene: 9. The CDR3 sequence: CASSSGQGVSLGYTF. The DNA of the CDR3 is TGTGCCAGCAGTTCCGGACAGGGGGTATCGCTTGGCTACACCTTC.

The chain joins TRBV28 to TRBJ2-1; TRBD2 matches at 16 bases. Germline CDR1 and CDR2: MDHEN and SYDVKM. Trimming at V came to 9 bases and at J to 9 bases, leaving 11 bases not matched to a gene. The CDR3 has 16 amino acids. The CDR3 protein is CASSLPGLAGGGEQFF. DNA for the CDR3: TGTGCCAGTAGTCTACCGGGACTAGCGGGAGGGGGTGAGCAGTTCTTC.

This rearrangement joins TRBV9 to TRBJ2-3; no clear D gene. Germline CDR1 SGDLS, CDR2 YYNGEE. CDR3 length: 13 amino acids. Trimming cost V 7 bases and J 0 bases, with 9 bases left between them. Here the CDR3 DNA reads TGTGCCAGCTGCAAGGACAGCACAGATACGCAGTATTTT. Translation: CASCKDSTDTQYF.

The chain combines TRBV13 with TRBJ2-2, with a possible D match to TRBD1 (5 bases). The V gene lost 5 bases and the J gene lost 5 bases, with 24 bases spanning the gap. CDR1 and CDR2 (germline): PRHDT, FYEKMQ (reference sequence). There are 18 residues in the CDR3. The CDR3 DNA sequence: TGTGCCAGCAGCGCAACCTCTCCTACAGGAATGGAGACCGGGGAGCTGTTTTTT. The encoded protein is CASSATSPTGMETGELFF.

V usage is TRBV7-8 and J usage is TRBJ2-2, with TRBD2 as a possible D gene (6 bases). CDR3 length equals 18 residues. V lost 1 base to trimming and J lost 1 base, with 16 bases between them. Looked up from germline, CDR1 is SGHVS and CDR2 is FQNEAQ. The CDR3 DNA sequence: TGTGCCAGCAGCTTAGTGGGGCGGGGCCTGAAGAACACCGGGGAGCTGTTTTTT. Residues: CASSLVGRGLKNTGELFF.

This clone was counted once. The chain joins TRBV4-1 to TRBJ2-7; D gene ambiguous. Trimming removed 2 bases from V and 2 bases from J, with 10 bases in between. The V gene's germline CDR1 is MGHRA and CDR2 YSYEKL. There are 14 residues in the CDR3. CDR3 loop: CASSQTVGPYEQYF. The CDR3 DNA reads as TGCGCCAGCAGCCAAACCGTAGGGCCCTACGAGCAGTACTTC.

The chain joins TRBV6-1 to TRBJ2-7, with 10 positions matching TRBD2. Germline trimming cut 3 bases from V and 1 base from J; bases unmatched to any gene: 6. Germline lookup yields CDR1 MNHNS and CDR2 SASEGT. The length of the CDR3 is 16 residues. CDR3 region: CASSDLSGRDSYEQYF. CDR3 sequence (DNA): TGTGCCAGCAGTGACCTAAGCGGGAGGGATTCCTACGAGCAGTACTTC.

The V gene is TRBV28, the J gene TRBJ1-5; D is uncertain. Germline loops: CDR1 MDHEN, CDR2 SYDVKM. The CDR3 is made up of 12 amino acids. Trimming removed 4 bases at V and 3 bases at J, with 4 bases between. The CDR3 DNA is TGTGCCAGCAGTTCCTACAATCAGCCCCAGCATTTT. This sequence encodes CASSSYNQPQHF.

The J gene is TRBJ1-1, the V gene TRBV2; 7 bases are shared with TRBD1. After removal of 10 bases from V and 11 bases from J, the junction contained 7 bases not matched to a gene. Germline V CDR1 and CDR2: SNHLY, FYNNEI. This CDR3 comprises 10 residues. The CDR3 nucleotides are TGTGCCATCTACAGGGGAGGCGCTTTCTTT. It codes for CAIYRGGAFF.

The rearrangement joins TRBV28 to TRBJ1-5; D not resolved. The V end lost 2 bases, the J end lost 3 bases, and 5 bases lay between the germline ends. The CDR3 contains 13 residues. Looked up from germline, CDR1 is MDHEN and CDR2 is SYDVKM. The CDR3 DNA reads TGTGCCAGCAGTTTACTGAACAATCAGCCCCAGCATTTT. It is translated as CASSLLNNQPQHF.

The chain combines TRBV28 with TRBJ2-3; D uncertain. The germline V gene encodes CDR1 MDHEN and CDR2 SYDVKM. CDR3 length equals 15 residues. V was cut by 3 bases and J by 0 bases, with 10 bases left in between. For the CDR3, the DNA is TGTGCCAGCAGTTTCGGAGCCCTGAGCACAGATACGCAGTATTTT. This encodes CASSFGALSTDTQYF.

The rearrangement uses TRBV28 and TRBJ2-3; tentative D call: TRBD1 (6 bases). V shed 0 bases and J shed 2 bases, with 9 bases lying between them. The CDR3 runs to 15 residues. Germline V lookup: CDR1 MDHEN, CDR2 SYDVKM. The CDR3: CASSLWGANTDTQYF. The DNA of the CDR3 is TGTGCCAGCAGTTTATGGGGGGCCAACACAGATACGCAGTATTTT.